The source of this T cell receptor (beta chain) is a study of monozygotic twins with inflammatory bowel disease. Samples each yielded cDNA through eight separate reactions. One entry per CDR3 protein, without DNA, is what TCRdb gives after re-calling the 5' RACE reads. The sample holds around 380,000 distinct CDR3 sequences. Study outcomes and limitations: Diversity of TCRbeta measured by inverse Simpson was lower in IBD patients than in healthy co-twins. Cells of different T cell subtypes could not be told apart. IBD patients share fewer clonotypes with other people than healthy twins do, especially with disease activity.

Worth noting for this clonotype: Its target is not known.

Sequencing input: blood. The TCR comes from a human donor with ulcerative colitis or Crohn's disease, or a healthy co-twin of an affected twin (not recorded which).

CDR3 protein: CASSTWDSPSLMNTEAFF. The chain couples TRBV6-1 to TRBJ1-1; TCRdb proposes TRBD1, but this gene call is untestable without DNA. CDR1 and CDR2 from the germline V gene are MNHNS and SASEGT. This CDR3 has 18 residues.